This T cell receptor beta chain was identified during a study of shared clonotypes between healthy human individuals (dated by TCRdb to about 2020). Looking at the study overall: A couple of women and three men aged 18 to 49 years were included in the cohort. For each donor, CD4 naive and CD4 memory were each run on three plates, CD8 naive on two plates, and CD8 memory on one plate. The study deeply sequenced blood TCR repertoires of several healthy adults to estimate repertoire size and the extent of clonotype sharing between individuals. Different laboratories and diverse techniques were used to prepare libraries and sequence TCR repertoires, to increase sequencing depth and limit assay-specific biases. Per donor, leukapheresis produced somewhere between about 0.85 and 10 billion PBMCs.

Donors were healthy HIV-negative adults with no recently reported acute infections or vaccinations. Only Caucasian adults living in Nashville, Tennessee, USA were represented among the donors. CD4+ T cells were enriched by magnetic negative selection, after which naive cells were positively selected on CD45RA and the negative fraction was taken as the memory subset. After blood collection by leukapheresis, PBMCs were isolated using Ficoll-Histopaque density gradient centrifugation and then cryopreserved in the vapor phase of liquid nitrogen. Analytical flow cytometry was used to check the purity and quantity of each magnetically sorted T cell population. Genomic DNA was isolated from every sorted fraction and measured by UV absorbance on a Nanodrop 2000c. The CDR3 goes from the cysteine to the phenylalanine over 15 residues. Only the CDR3 DNA is retained, 45 bases long and in frame from the first base. CDR1 MNHNS and CDR2 SASEGT were looked up in the germline V gene. Trimming leaves V shorter by 4 bases and J shorter by 1 base, with the junction holding 3 bases beyond the gene matches.

With respect to this clone: Its antigen has not been determined. It has no much larger one-base neighbor in the sample; base qualities were not kept.

Using the deep immunoSEQ assay, multiplex PCR amplified TCR CDR3 regions from genomic DNA. Genomic DNA extracted from each cell subset was distributed evenly over all wells of several immunoSEQ 96-well plates, and each plate served as one replicate. For sorted subsets, about 210 ng of genomic DNA, equivalent to 25,000 to 35,000 T cell genomes, went into each replicate PCR. The purified libraries were quantified using a Qubit 3.0 fluorometer, sized with a Bioanalyzer 2100, and then quantified again using the KAPA Library Quantification kit. A separate single-read 150-cycle Illumina NextSeq 550 flow cell was used to sequence each immunoSEQ 96-well plate. The study's own analysis went as follows. Because the immunoSEQ output included only junctional sequences and no quality scores, the filtering could not be the same as the filtering used for full-length reads. To assign V/J genes and CDR3, sequences were annotated using PyIR, a Python wrapper for IgBLAST v1.9, with IMGT germline references. Reads were filtered out if the reads had weak V/J assignments (E-value above 1e-6), no CDR3, stop codons, out-of-frame junctions, or ambiguous translated residues. V3J clonotypes were defined as sequences sharing the same inferred V gene, J gene, and CDR3 amino acid sequence. To compute the percentage overlap between repertoires, the number of shared unique clonotypes was divided by the size of the smaller repertoire. Richness of each repertoire was evaluated using RTK rarefaction, the Chao1 estimator, and Recon v2.1 estimates of unobserved clonotypes. OLGA was used to compute generation probabilities for all TCRbeta clonotypes that the gDNA method yielded from a handful of donors. TCRdb obtained this table from immuneACCESS and retained in-frame rearrangements with V and J assigned. These tables miss some clones; where compared with another copy, unresolved V genes account for less than half of the shortfall, and the remainder is unexplained. V and J calls and clone size are as listed in that table; D and trimming were resolved from the DNA. For this sample there are some 2.4 million clones; 93% appear just once. Of the sample, roughly 0.36% is held by the ten largest clones.

Study-wide conclusions, independent of this receptor: Larger estimated clonotype richness was generally found for naive subsets than for memory subsets. Pairwise subsampling led to the expectation that sequencing depth would affect the degree of clonotype sharing among donors. Rarefaction of sorted-subset datasets indicated incomplete sequencing despite the large sequencing depth. Compared with non-shared clonotypes, clonotypes shared by all four sorted-subset donors had higher generation probabilities. Because the study included only a small number of donors, the genetic and exposure-history diversity represented was limited. Sampling was limited to blood, and TCR repertoires in tissue likely differ from TCR repertoires in blood. Sharing across four donors was observed for around 5% of naive CD4, 3% to 3.5% of naive CD8, 2% to 2.5% of memory CD4, and around 0.44% of memory CD8 clonotypes.

The sequence links TRBV6-1 to TRBJ2-4, and 8 bases in between align with TRBD1. The receptor was derived from a man younger than 30 in good health. Some clones in this sample may be carry-over from other donors' samples. Sequenced sample: naive CD4+ T cells from PBMCs. Explained via the paper, the cell subset or site label denotes: CD45RA+ positively selected. Here the CDR3 is given as CASSGHRGAKNIQYF. The nucleotides are TGTGCCAGCAGTGGCCACAGGGGGGCCAAAAACATTCAGTACTTC.